The clone carrying this TCR beta chain was seen ten or more times. These data come from a study of T cells after yellow fever vaccination. The CDR3 spans 12 residues. V was clipped by 6 bases and J by 2 bases; unmatched bases: 1. Germline V lookup: CDR1 DFQATT, CDR2 SNEGSKA (reference sequence). TCRdb redid the calling of the 5' RACE reads with MiXCR, one entry per CDR3 protein. The sample records some 400,000 distinct CDR3 sequences, 6.2% being singletons. The chain uses TRBV20-1 and TRBJ1-5; 7 nucleotides agree with TRBD1. The sequencing here drew on PBMCs, taken 5 days after the yellow fever booster vaccination. The source is a man aged 25-45 years who received the YFV17D yellow fever vaccine. CDR3 nucleotide sequence: TGCAGTGCAGGGACAGGCAATCAGCCCCAGCATTTT. It translates to CSAGTGNQPQHF.